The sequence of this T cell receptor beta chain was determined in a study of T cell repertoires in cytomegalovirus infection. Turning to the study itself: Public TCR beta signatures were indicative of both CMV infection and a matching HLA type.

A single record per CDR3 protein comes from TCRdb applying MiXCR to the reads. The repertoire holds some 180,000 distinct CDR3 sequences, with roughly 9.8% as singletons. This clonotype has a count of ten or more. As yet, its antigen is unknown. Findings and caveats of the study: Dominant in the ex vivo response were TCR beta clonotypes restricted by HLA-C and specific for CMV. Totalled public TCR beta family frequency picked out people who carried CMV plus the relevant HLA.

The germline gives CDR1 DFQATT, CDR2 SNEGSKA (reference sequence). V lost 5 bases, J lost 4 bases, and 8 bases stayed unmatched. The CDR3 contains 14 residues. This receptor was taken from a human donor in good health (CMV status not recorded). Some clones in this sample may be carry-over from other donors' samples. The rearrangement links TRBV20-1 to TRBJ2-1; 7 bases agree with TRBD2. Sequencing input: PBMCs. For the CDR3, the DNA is TGCAGTGCTCCCGGGGACTACAGATACAATGAGCAGTTCTTC. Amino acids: CSAPGDYRYNEQFF.